This TCR beta chain was sequenced in a study of CD8+CD57+ T cells in acquired aplastic anemia. The J segment lost 6 bases and the V segment lost 2 bases, leaving 7 bases of the junction unmatched. The CDR3 covers 14 residues. Germline assignment: CDR1 GTSNPN and CDR2 SVGIG (reference sequence). Template material for TCR beta VDJ and CDR3 profiling consisted of genomic DNA. TCRdb independently ran MiXCR on the reads; one entry per CDR3 protein. Found here are about 160,000 distinct CDR3 sequences, roughly 48% of them singletons; the top ten hold less than 3%. This clonotype turned up a few times. CD8+CD57+ cell expansion, shown by flow cytometry, had occurred in the patients selected for sequencing.

The J gene is TRBJ2-1, the V gene TRBV30; 7 bases line up with TRBD2. The TCR originated in a human donor with aplastic anemia. The sequencing sample was made of sorted CD4+, CD8+, or CD8+CD57+ T cells (not recorded which) from PBMCs. The CDR3 is CAWSIAGLINEQFF. DNA of the CDR3: TGTGCCTGGAGTATAGCGGGCTTGATCAATGAGCAGTTCTTC.